Below, one TCR beta chain is given with its context. Its antigen is still unknown. The source of the sample is a study of cytomegalovirus exposure and HLA in healthy donors. Findings and limits, study-wide: What a later analysis reportedly showed was that an Asian-associated ancestry cluster had fewer N-insertions than the approximately 700-donor mean. A later analysis found TCR association rates differed by HLA locus, highest for DRB1 and lowest for HLA-C. It was reportedly the case that the classifier diagnosed cytomegalovirus status with high specificity and sensitivity.

Healthy people donating bone marrow made up the donors. Researchers ran the PCR with 60 Vbeta and 13 Jbeta primers. Libraries were prepared by immunoSEQ multiplex PCR; TCRdb keeps only in-frame clonotypes and omits some of them. The sample records roughly 250,000 clones, approximately 80% being singletons. Germline V gene lookup returns CDR1 MGHRA and CDR2 YSYEKL. This CDR3 region has 17 residues. The ends lost 1 base at V and 2 bases at J; junction bases unmatched: 6. The receptor was derived from a girl aged 2 to 9 in good health and CMV-seronegative. The chain links TRBV4-1 to TRBJ2-3; 10 positions match TRBD2. Sequenced: PBMCs. The CDR3 DNA sequence: TGCGCCAGCAGCCAAGGCCTACTAGCGGGGTCCACAGATACGCAGTATTTT. It codes for CASSQGLLAGSTDTQYF.